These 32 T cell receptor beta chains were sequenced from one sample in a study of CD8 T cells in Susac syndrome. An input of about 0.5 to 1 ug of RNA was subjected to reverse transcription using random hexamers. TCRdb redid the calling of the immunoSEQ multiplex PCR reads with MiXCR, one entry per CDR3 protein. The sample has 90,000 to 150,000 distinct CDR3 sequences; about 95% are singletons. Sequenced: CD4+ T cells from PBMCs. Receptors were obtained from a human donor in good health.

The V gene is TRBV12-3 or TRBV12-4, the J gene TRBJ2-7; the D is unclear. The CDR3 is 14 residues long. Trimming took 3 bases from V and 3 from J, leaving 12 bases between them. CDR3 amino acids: CASSFRLENYEQYF. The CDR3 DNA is TGTGCCAGCAGTTTCAGGCTAGAAAACTACGAGCAGTACTTC.

The CDR3 is CASSRGRPSTDTQYF. The CDR3 nucleotides read TGTGCCAGCAGCCGGGGCCGCCCCAGCACAGATACGCAGTATTTT. V usage is TRBV7-2 and J usage is TRBJ2-3; TRBD1 or TRBD2 may be the D gene (5 bases each). The CDR3 length is 15 residues. The germline gives CDR1 SGHTA, CDR2 FQGNSA. Trimming took off 5 bases at V and 0 bases at J, with 12 bases between the two ends.

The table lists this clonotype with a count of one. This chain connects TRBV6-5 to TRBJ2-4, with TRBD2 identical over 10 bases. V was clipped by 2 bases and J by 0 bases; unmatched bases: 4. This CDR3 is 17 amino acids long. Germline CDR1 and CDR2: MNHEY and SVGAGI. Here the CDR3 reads CASSYAGTSVAKNIQYF. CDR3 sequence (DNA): TGTGCCAGCAGTTACGCCGGGACTAGCGTAGCCAAAAACATTCAGTACTTC.

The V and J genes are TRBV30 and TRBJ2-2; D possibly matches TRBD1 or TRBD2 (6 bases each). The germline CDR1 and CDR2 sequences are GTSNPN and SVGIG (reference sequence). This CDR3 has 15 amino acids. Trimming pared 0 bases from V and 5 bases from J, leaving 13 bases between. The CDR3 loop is CAWSVLGGLTGELFF. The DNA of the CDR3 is TGTGCCTGGAGTGTCCTAGGGGGACTTACCGGGGAGCTGTTTTTT.

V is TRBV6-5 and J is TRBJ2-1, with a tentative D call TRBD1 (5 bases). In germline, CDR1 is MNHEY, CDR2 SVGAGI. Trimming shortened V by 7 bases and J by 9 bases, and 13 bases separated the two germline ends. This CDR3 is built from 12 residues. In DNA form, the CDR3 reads TGTGCCAGCAAGGCAGGGCCTGGTGAGCAGTTCTTC. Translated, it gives CASKAGPGEQFF.

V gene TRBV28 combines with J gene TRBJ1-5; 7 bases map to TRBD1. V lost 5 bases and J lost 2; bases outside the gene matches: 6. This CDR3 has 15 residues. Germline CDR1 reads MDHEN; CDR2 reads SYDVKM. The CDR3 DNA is TGTGCCAGCAGTGAACAGGGGTTAGGCAATCAGCCCCAGCATTTT. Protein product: CASSEQGLGNQPQHF.

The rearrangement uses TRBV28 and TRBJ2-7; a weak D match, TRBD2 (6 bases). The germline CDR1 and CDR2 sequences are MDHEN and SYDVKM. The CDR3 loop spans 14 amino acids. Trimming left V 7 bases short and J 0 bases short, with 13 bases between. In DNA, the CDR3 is TGTGCCAGCACACGCGGGACGGTCTCCTACGAGCAGTACTTC. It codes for CASTRGTVSYEQYF. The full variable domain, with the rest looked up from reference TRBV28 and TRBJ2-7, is DVKVTQSSRYLVKRTGEKVFLECVQDMDHENMFWYRQDPGLGLRLIYFSYDVKMKEKGDIPEGYSVSREKKERFSLILESASTNQTSMYLCASTRGTVSYEQYFGPGTRLTVT.

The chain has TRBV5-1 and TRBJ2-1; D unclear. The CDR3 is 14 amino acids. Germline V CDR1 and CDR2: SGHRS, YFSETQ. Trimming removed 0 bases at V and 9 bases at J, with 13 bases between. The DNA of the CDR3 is TGCGCCAGCAGCTTGGCTGCCCAAGTCGGTGAGCAGTTCTTC. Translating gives CASSLAAQVGEQFF.

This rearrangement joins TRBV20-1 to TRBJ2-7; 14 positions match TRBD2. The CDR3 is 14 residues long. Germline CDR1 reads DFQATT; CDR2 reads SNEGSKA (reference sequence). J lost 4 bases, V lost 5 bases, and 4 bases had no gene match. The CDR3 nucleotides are TGCAGTGCTTCGGGACTAGCGGGAGTGTACGAGCAGTACTTC. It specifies CSASGLAGVYEQYF.

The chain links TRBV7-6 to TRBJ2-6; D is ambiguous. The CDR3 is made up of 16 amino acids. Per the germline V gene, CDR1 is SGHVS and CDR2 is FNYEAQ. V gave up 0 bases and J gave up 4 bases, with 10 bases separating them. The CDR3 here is CASSLAPAVGANVLTF. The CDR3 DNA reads TGTGCCAGCAGCTTAGCGCCCGCGGTCGGGGCCAACGTCCTGACTTTC.

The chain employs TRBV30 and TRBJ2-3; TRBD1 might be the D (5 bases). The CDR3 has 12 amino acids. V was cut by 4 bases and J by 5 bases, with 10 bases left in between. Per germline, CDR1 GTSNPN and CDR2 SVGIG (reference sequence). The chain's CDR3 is CAWTQGEDTQYF. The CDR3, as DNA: TGTGCCTGGACCCAAGGGGAAGATACGCAGTATTTT.

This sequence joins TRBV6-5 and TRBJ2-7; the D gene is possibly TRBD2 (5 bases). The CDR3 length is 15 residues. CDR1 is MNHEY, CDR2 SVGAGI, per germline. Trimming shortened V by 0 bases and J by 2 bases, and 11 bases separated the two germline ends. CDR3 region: CASSYSPGSTYEQYF. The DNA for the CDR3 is TGTGCCAGCAGTTACTCGCCGGGGTCGACCTACGAGCAGTACTTC.

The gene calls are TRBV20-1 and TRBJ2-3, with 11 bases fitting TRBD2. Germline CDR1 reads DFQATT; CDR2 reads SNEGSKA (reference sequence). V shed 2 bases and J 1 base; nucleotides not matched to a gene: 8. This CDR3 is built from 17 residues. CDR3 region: CSARTSGSRYGTDTQYF. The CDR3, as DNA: TGCAGTGCTAGAACTAGCGGGAGTCGATATGGCACAGATACGCAGTATTTT.

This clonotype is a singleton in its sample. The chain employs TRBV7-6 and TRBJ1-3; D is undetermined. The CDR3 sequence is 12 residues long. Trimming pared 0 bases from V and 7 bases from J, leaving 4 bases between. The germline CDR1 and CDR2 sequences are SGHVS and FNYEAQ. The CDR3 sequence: CASSLALNTIYF. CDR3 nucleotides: TGTGCCAGCAGCTTAGCGCTGAACACCATATATTTT.

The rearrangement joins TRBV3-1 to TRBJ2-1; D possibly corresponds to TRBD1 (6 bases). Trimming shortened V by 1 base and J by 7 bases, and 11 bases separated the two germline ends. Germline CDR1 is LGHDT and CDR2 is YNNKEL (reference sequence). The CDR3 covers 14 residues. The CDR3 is CASSQGGQPNEQFF. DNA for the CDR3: TGTGCCAGCAGCCAAGGGGGACAACCTAATGAGCAGTTCTTC.

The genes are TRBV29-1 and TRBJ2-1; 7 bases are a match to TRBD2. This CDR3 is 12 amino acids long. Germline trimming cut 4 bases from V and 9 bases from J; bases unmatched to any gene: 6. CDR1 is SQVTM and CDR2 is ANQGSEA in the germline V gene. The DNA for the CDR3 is TGCAGCGTTGCGGCCCAGCGGGGTGAGCAGTTCTTC. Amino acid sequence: CSVAAQRGEQFF.

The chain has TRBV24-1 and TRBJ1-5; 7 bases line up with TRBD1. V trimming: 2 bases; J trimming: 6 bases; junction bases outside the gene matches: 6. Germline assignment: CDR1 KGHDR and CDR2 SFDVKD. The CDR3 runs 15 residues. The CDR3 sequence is CATSDWRQGGQPQHF. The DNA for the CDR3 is TGTGCCACCAGTGATTGGAGACAGGGAGGTCAGCCCCAGCATTTT.

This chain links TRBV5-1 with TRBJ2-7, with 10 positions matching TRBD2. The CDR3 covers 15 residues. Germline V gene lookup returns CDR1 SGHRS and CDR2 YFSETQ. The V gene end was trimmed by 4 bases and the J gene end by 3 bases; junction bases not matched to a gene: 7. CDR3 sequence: CASSPLASGSYEQYF. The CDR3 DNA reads TGCGCCAGCAGCCCCCTTGCTAGCGGGAGCTACGAGCAGTACTTC.

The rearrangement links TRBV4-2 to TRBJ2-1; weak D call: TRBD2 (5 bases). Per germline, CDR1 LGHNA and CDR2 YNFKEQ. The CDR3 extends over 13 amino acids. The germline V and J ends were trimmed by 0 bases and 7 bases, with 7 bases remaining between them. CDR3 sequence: CASSQEGGNEQFF. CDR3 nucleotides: TGTGCCAGCAGCCAAGAAGGAGGTAATGAGCAGTTCTTC.

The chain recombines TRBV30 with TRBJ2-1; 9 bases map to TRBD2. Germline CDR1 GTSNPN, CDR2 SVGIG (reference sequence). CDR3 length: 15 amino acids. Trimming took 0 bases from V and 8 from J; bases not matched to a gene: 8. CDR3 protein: CAWSVGGRAPDEQFF. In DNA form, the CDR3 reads TGTGCCTGGAGTGTAGGCGGGAGGGCCCCCGATGAGCAGTTCTTC.

DNA of the CDR3: TGTGCCAGCAGTGATAGCGGGAGGACCTACGAGCAGTACTTC. It specifies CASSDSGRTYEQYF. The gene calls are TRBV12-3 or TRBV12-4 and TRBJ2-7, with 10 bases that match TRBD2. J was trimmed by 2 bases and V by 5 bases; bases with no gene match: 3. The CDR3 loop spans 14 amino acids.

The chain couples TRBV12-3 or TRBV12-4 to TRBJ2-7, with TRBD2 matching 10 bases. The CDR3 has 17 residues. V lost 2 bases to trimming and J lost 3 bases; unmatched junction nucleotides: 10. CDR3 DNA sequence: TGTGCCAGCAGTTTATTGCCCCTAGCGGGAGACTACTACGAGCAGTACTTC. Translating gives CASSLLPLAGDYYEQYF.

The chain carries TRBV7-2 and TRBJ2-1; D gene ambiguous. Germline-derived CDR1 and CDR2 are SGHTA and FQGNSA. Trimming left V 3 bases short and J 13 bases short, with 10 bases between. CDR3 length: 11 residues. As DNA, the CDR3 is TGTGCCAGCAGCTTTAATTCAAGACAGTTCTTC. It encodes CASSFNSRQFF.

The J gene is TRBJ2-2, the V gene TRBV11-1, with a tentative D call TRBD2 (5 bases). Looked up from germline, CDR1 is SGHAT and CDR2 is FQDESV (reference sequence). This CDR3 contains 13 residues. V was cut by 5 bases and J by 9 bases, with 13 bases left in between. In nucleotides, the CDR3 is TGTGCCAGCAGCACCGGACTCTCCCGGGAGCTGTTTTTT. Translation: CASSTGLSRELFF.

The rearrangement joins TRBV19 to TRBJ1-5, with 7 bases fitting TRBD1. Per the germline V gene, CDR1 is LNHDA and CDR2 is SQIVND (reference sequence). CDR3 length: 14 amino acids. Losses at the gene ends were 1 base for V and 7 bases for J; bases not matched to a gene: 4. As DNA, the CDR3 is TGTGCCAGTAGTATAGGAGGGGGCGGCCAGCCCCAGCATTTT. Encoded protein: CASSIGGGGQPQHF. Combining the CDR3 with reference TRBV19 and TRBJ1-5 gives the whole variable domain DGGITQSPKYLFRKEGQNVTLSCEQNLNHDAMYWYRQDPGQGLRLIYYSQIVNDFQKGDIAEGYSVSREKKESFPLTVTSAQKNPTAFYLCASSIGGGGQPQHFGDGTRLSIL.

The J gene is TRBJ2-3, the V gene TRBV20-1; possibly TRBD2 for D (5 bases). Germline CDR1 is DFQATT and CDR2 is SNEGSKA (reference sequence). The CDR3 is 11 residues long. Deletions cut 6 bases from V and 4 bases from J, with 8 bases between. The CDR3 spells CSATAADTQYF. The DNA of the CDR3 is TGCAGTGCAACAGCGGCAGATACGCAGTATTTT.

CDR3 amino acids: CSATPGTSGYHASTDTQYF. CDR3 nucleotides: TGCAGTGCTACTCCCGGGACTAGCGGATATCATGCTAGCACAGATACGCAGTATTTT. The gene calls are TRBV20-1 and TRBJ2-3, with 11 nucleotides matching TRBD2. Losses at the gene ends were 4 bases for V and 0 bases for J; bases not matched to a gene: 15. CDR1 and CDR2 (germline): DFQATT, SNEGSKA (reference sequence). The CDR3 consists of 19 residues.

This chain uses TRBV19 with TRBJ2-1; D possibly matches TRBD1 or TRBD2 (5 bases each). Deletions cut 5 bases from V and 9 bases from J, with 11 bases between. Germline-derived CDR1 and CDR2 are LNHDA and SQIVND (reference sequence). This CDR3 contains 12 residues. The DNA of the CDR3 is TGTGCCAGTAGTTACGCAGGGACTGAGCAGTTCTTC. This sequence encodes CASSYAGTEQFF. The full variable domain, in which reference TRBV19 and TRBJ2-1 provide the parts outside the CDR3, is DGGITQSPKYLFRKEGQNVTLSCEQNLNHDAMYWYRQDPGQGLRLIYYSQIVNDFQKGDIAEGYSVSREKKESFPLTVTSAQKNPTAFYLCASSYAGTEQFFGPGTRLTVL.

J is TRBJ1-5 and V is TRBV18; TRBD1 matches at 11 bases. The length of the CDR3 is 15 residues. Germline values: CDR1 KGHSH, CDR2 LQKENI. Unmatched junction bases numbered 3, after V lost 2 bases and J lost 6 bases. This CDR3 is CASSPGTGGSQPQHF. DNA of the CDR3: TGTGCCAGCTCACCAGGGACAGGGGGAAGTCAGCCCCAGCATTTT. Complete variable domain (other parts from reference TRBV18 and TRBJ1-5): NAGVMQNPRHLVRRRGQEARLRCSPMKGHSHVYWYRQLPEEGLKFMVYLQKENIIDESGMPKERFSAEFPKEGPSILRIQQVVRGDSAAYFCASSPGTGGSQPQHFGDGTRLSIL.

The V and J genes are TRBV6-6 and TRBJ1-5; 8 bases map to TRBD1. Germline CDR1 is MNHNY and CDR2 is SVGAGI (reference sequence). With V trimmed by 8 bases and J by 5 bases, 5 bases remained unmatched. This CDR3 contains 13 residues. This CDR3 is CASGQGADQPQHF. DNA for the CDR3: TGTGCCAGCGGACAGGGTGCCGATCAGCCCCAGCATTTT.

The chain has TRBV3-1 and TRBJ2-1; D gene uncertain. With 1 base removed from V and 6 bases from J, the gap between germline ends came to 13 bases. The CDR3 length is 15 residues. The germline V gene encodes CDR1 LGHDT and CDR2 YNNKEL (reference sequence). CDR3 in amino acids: CASSQVVGPPNEQFF. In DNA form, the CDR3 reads TGTGCCAGCAGCCAAGTGGTAGGACCACCCAATGAGCAGTTCTTC.

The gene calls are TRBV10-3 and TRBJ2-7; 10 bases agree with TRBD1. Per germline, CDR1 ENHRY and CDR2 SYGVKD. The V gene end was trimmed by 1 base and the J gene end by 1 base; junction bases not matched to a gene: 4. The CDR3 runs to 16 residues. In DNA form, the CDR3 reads TGTGCCATCAGTGAGTTTGGGGGACAGGGGTCCTACGAGCAGTACTTC. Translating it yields CAISEFGGQGSYEQYF.